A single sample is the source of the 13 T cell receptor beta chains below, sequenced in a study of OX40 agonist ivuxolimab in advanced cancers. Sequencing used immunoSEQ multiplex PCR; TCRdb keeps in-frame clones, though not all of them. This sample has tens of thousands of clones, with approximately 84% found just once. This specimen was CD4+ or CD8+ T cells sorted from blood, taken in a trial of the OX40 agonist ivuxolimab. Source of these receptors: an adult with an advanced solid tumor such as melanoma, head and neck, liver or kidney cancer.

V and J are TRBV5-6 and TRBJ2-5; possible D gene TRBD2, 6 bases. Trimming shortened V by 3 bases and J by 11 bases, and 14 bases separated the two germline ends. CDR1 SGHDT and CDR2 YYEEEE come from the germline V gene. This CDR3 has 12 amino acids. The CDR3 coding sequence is TGTGCCAGCAGCTCGGACTGGAGGGAGCAGTACTTC. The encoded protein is CASSSDWREQYF.

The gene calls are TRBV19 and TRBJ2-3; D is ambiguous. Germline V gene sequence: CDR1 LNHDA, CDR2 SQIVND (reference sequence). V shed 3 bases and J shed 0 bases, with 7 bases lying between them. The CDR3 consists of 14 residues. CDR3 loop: CASSIETSTDTQYF. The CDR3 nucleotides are TGTGCCAGTAGTATCGAGACTAGCACAGATACGCAGTATTTT.

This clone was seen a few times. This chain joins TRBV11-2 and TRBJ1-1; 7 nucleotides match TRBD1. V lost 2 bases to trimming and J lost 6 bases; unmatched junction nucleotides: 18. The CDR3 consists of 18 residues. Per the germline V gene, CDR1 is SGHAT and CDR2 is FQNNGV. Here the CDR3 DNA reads TGTGCCAGCAGCTTATTTTGGGCAGGGGGTGCGGTCAACCCTGAAGCTTTCTTT. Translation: CASSLFWAGGAVNPEAFF.

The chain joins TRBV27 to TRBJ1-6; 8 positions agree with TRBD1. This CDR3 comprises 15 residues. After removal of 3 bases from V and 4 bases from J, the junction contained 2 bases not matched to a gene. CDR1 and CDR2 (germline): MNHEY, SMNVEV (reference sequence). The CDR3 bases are TGTGCCAGCAGTTTTGGGACAGGTTATAATTCACCCCTCCACTTT. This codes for CASSFGTGYNSPLHF.

CDR3 in DNA: TGTGCCAGCAGTCGTAACACCGGGGAGCTGTTTTTT. This sequence encodes CASSRNTGELFF. This chain links TRBV27 with TRBJ2-2; D is ambiguous. In germline, CDR1 is MNHEY, CDR2 SMNVEV (reference sequence). V lost 5 bases, J lost 2 bases, and 3 bases lay in between. There are 12 residues in the CDR3.

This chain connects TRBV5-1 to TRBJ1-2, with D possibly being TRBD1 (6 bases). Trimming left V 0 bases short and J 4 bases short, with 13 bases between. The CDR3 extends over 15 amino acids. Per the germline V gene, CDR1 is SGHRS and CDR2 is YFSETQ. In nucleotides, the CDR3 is TGCGCCAGCAGCTTGGTCCCAGGGGAGGGCTATGGCTACACCTTC. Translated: CASSLVPGEGYGYTF.

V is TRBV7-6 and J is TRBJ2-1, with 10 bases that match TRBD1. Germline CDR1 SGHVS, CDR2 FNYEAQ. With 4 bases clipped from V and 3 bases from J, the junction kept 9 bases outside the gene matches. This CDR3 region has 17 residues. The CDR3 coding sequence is TGTGCCAGCAGCTCCAACAGGGGACAGGGGCTCTACAATGAGCAGTTCTTC. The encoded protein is CASSSNRGQGLYNEQFF. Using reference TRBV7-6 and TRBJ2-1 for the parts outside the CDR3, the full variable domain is GAGVSQSPRYKVTKRGQDVALRCDPISGHVSLYWYRQALGQGPEFLTYFNYEAQQDKSGLPNDRFSAERPEGSISTLTIQRTEQRDSAMYRCASSSNRGQGLYNEQFFGPGTRLTVL.

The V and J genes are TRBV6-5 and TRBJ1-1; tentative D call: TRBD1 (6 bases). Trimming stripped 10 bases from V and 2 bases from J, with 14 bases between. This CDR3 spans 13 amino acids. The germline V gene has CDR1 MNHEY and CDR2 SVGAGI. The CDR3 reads CATRTGRNTEAFF. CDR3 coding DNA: TGTGCCACCAGAACAGGGAGAAACACTGAAGCTTTCTTT.

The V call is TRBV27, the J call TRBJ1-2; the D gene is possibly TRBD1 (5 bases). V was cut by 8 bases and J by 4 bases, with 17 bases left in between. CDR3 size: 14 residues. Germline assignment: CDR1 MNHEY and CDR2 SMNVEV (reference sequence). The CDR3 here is CASRVGGGSYGYTF. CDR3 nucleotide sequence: TGTGCCAGCCGGGTCGGGGGAGGAAGCTATGGCTACACCTTC.

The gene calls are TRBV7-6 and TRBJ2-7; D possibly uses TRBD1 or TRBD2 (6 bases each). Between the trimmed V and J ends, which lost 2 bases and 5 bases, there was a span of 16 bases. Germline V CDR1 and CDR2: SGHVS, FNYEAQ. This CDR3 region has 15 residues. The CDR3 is CASSLKGGGYDEQYF. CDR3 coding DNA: TGTGCCAGCAGCTTAAAAGGGGGAGGTTACGACGAGCAGTACTTC. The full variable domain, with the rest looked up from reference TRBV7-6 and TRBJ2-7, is GAGVSQSPRYKVTKRGQDVALRCDPISGHVSLYWYRQALGQGPEFLTYFNYEAQQDKSGLPNDRFSAERPEGSISTLTIQRTEQRDSAMYRCASSLKGGGYDEQYFGPGTRLTVT.

The CDR3 DNA is TGCGCCAGCGCAGCCGTCGAGAACACTGAAGCTTTCTTT. As protein: CASAAVENTEAFF. This chain uses TRBV4-1 with TRBJ1-1; D gene uncertain. Per germline, CDR1 MGHRA and CDR2 YSYEKL. Trimming took off 8 bases at V and 1 base at J, with 11 bases between the two ends. The CDR3 covers 13 residues.

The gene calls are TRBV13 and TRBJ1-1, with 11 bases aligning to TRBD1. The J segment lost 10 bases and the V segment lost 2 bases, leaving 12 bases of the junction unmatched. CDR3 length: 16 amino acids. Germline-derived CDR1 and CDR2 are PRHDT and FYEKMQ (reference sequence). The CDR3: CASSLYPPGTGGLAFF. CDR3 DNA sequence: TGTGCCAGCAGCTTATATCCCCCTGGGACAGGGGGTTTAGCTTTCTTT.

As DNA, the CDR3 is TGCGCCAGCAGCTCCCCCAGGGGGGAAGCTAACTATGGCTACACCTTC. Amino acids: CASSSPRGEANYGYTF. The chain combines TRBV5-1 with TRBJ1-2, with 7 bases that match TRBD1. V lost 3 bases, J lost 0 bases, and 8 bases stayed unmatched. This CDR3 comprises 16 residues. Germline CDR1 is SGHRS and CDR2 is YFSETQ. The full variable domain, in which reference TRBV5-1 and TRBJ1-2 provide the parts outside the CDR3, is KAGVTQTPRYLIKTRGQQVTLSCSPISGHRSVSWYQQTPGQGLQFLFEYFSETQRNKGNFPGRFSGRQFSNSRSEMNVSTLELGDSALYLCASSSPRGEANYGYTFGSGTRLTVV.